The 28 T cell receptor beta chains given below trace back to one sample, sequenced in a study of control samples from healthy donors and cancer patients. Method: immunoSEQ multiplex PCR; TCRdb's copy keeps in-frame clones and lacks some. Among about 130,000 clones, 90% were seen once, and the ten largest hold 2% to 3%. Sequences were obtained from blood. The receptors originated from a man aged 40-49 years in good health.

The chain couples TRBV6-1 to TRBJ2-7; 7 nucleotides line up with TRBD2. CDR1 is MNHNS and CDR2 is SASEGT in the germline V gene. The V and J ends lost 2 bases and 1 base, in that order; junction bases with no gene match: 5. The CDR3 is 15 amino acids. The CDR3 region has the DNA TGTGCCAGCAGTGAATCGCGGGGGTATTCCTACGAGCAGTACTTC. Translating gives CASSESRGYSYEQYF.

DNA for the CDR3: TGTGCCAGCAGTCTGCAGGGGAATAACTATGGCTACACCTTC. Translating gives CASSLQGNNYGYTF. The chain recombines TRBV27 with TRBJ1-2; a weak D match, TRBD1 (6 bases). Trimming stripped 5 bases from V and 1 base from J, with 11 bases between. CDR1 and CDR2 (germline): MNHEY, SMNVEV (reference sequence). CDR3 length equals 14 residues.

The J gene is TRBJ2-3, the V gene TRBV3-1 (or the pseudogene TRBV3-2); D not certain. V was shortened by 3 bases and J by 5 bases, with 15 bases between the two germline ends. The germline gives CDR1 LGHDT, CDR2 YNNKEL (reference sequence). This CDR3 spans 15 amino acids. Here the CDR3 DNA reads TGTGCCAGCAGCCACGGCTTCCTTTCCATAGATACGCAGTATTTT. It encodes CASSHGFLSIDTQYF.

The genes are TRBV7-8 and TRBJ2-4, with no clear D. In germline, CDR1 is SGHVS, CDR2 FQNEAQ. The V gene lost 5 bases and the J gene lost 5 bases, with 19 bases spanning the gap. The CDR3 has 16 amino acids. CDR3 coding DNA: TGTGCCAGCAGCGCCCCGGTTCCAGGTCGCGAAAACATTCAGTACTTC. Translation: CASSAPVPGRENIQYF.

CDR3 sequence reads: CASSEAPTAYGYTF. The CDR3 nucleotides read TGTGCCAGCAGTGAAGCGCCCACCGCTTATGGCTACACCTTC. The chain joins TRBV6-1 to TRBJ1-2; D ambiguous. Trimming shortened V by 0 bases and J by 5 bases, and 10 bases separated the two germline ends. In germline, CDR1 is MNHNS, CDR2 SASEGT. The CDR3 totals 14 residues.

J is TRBJ1-1 and V is TRBV12-3 or TRBV12-4; 7 nucleotides align to TRBD1. V lost 9 bases, J lost 0 bases, and 4 bases stayed unmatched. The CDR3 totals 13 residues. The CDR3 DNA is TGTGCCAGTAGAGGGACAGTGAACACTGAAGCTTTCTTT. Translating it yields CASRGTVNTEAFF.

This clone was detected once. A junction end diverges from the germline sequence, so it may reflect a read error. This chain connects TRBV7-7 to TRBJ1-3; D perhaps matches TRBD1 (6 bases). This CDR3 region has 13 residues. Germline V gives CDR1 SSHAT, CDR2 FNYEAQ (reference sequence). The CDR3 here is CASSPGTGNTIYF. The DNA for the CDR3 is TGTGCTAGCAGTCCCGGGACAGGAAACACCATATATTTT.

This chain connects TRBV4-2 to TRBJ1-1, with 8 bases that match TRBD1. V was clipped by 1 base and J by 4 bases; unmatched bases: 5. Germline V lookup: CDR1 LGHNA, CDR2 YNFKEQ. This CDR3 has 15 residues. Here the CDR3 reads CASSQAPQGVTEAFF. The CDR3 region has the DNA TGTGCCAGCAGCCAAGCGCCACAGGGGGTCACTGAAGCTTTCTTT.

CDR3 in DNA: TGTGCCAGCAGCTTAGCGGGAAGTCAGCCCCAGCATTTT. As protein: CASSLAGSQPQHF. The chain couples TRBV7-9 to TRBJ1-5, with unresolved D. Germline-derived CDR1 and CDR2 are SEHNR and FQNEAQ (reference sequence). Trimming pared 0 bases from V and 6 bases from J, leaving 6 bases between. This CDR3 is 13 amino acids long.

The chain recombines TRBV7-8 with TRBJ2-6; 8 bases map to TRBD1. Germline CDR1 reads SGHVS; CDR2 reads FQNEAQ. The junction had 7 bases not matched to a gene; V was cut back by 5 bases and J by 1 base. This CDR3 is 17 amino acids long. The DNA of the CDR3 is TGTGCCAGCAGCCCCTGGGACAGGCTTTCTGGGGCCAACGTCCTGACTTTC. This translates into CASSPWDRLSGANVLTF. The variable domain in full, completed from reference TRBV7-8 and TRBJ2-6, reads GAGVSQSPRYKVAKRGQDVALRCDPISGHVSLFWYQQALGQGPEFLTYFQNEAQLDKSGLPSDRFFAERPEGSVSTLKIQRTQQEDSAVYLCASSPWDRLSGANVLTFGAGSRLTVL.

On this clone itself: The sample has other DNA sequences that encode this CDR3 too. The chain joins TRBV7-2 to TRBJ2-1, with no clear D. Per the germline V gene, CDR1 is SGHTA and CDR2 is FQGNSA. Trimming took 0 bases from V and 5 from J, leaving 5 bases between them. The CDR3 has 13 residues. This chain's CDR3 is CASSLARDNEQFF. The CDR3 DNA reads TGTGCCAGCAGCTTAGCCCGAGACAATGAGCAGTTCTTC.

The chain combines TRBV29-1 with TRBJ1-4; a weak D match, TRBD1 (5 bases). The germline V gene has CDR1 SQVTM and CDR2 ANQGSEA. The CDR3 has 13 residues. Trimming took 7 bases from V and 3 from J, leaving 12 bases between them. The CDR3 here is CSATGPANEKLFF. Here the CDR3 DNA reads TGCAGCGCTACGGGGCCGGCTAATGAAAAACTGTTTTTT.

This sequence joins TRBV3-1 (or the pseudogene TRBV3-2) and TRBJ1-5; D is ambiguous. Germline CDR1 is LGHDT and CDR2 is YNNKEL (reference sequence). There are 15 residues in the CDR3. With 3 bases removed from V and 2 bases from J, the gap between germline ends came to 11 bases. The CDR3 nucleotides are TGTGCCAGCAGCCAGTTTGGGCAGGGCAATCAGCCCCAGCATTTT. Residues: CASSQFGQGNQPQHF.

The chain links TRBV7-8 to TRBJ2-1, with a weak D call TRBD1 (5 bases). Germline assignment: CDR1 SGHVS and CDR2 FQNEAQ. There are 14 residues in the CDR3. V gave up 1 base and J gave up 4 bases, with 8 bases separating them. As DNA, the CDR3 is TGTGCCAGCAGCTTAGAAGGGGCGTACAATGAGCAGTTCTTC. Translating it yields CASSLEGAYNEQFF.

The chain joins TRBV18 to TRBJ2-3, with D perhaps assigned TRBD1 or TRBD2 (5 bases each). Germline V gene lookup returns CDR1 KGHSH and CDR2 LQKENI. The V end lost 1 base, the J end lost 0 bases, and 11 bases lay between the germline ends. The CDR3 has 16 amino acids. CDR3 in amino acids: CASSPLAWGSTDTQYF. The CDR3, as DNA: TGTGCCAGCTCACCACTAGCGTGGGGGAGCACAGATACGCAGTATTTT.

V and J are TRBV27 and TRBJ2-2; 8 bases are shared with TRBD2. The CDR3 covers 16 residues. V lost 4 bases to trimming and J lost 5 bases; unmatched junction nucleotides: 9. Germline CDR1 MNHEY, CDR2 SMNVEV (reference sequence). The CDR3 loop reads CASSSHAGGGTGELFF. CDR3 coding DNA: TGTGCCAGCAGTTCCCACGCGGGGGGCGGTACCGGGGAGCTGTTTTTT.

The chain carries TRBV24-1 and TRBJ1-5, with D maybe TRBD1 (5 bases). The CDR3 is made up of 13 amino acids. V was pared by 7 bases and J by 6 bases, with 12 bases between. Germline V gene sequence: CDR1 KGHDR, CDR2 SFDVKD. This CDR3 is CATSQGTGQPQHF. In DNA form, the CDR3 reads TGTGCCACCAGCCAGGGAACGGGTCAGCCCCAGCATTTT.

This sequence joins TRBV10-3 and TRBJ2-5; tentative D call: TRBD1 (5 bases). V lost 3 bases, J lost 5 bases, and 7 bases lay in between. This CDR3 comprises 12 residues. Germline V gene lookup returns CDR1 ENHRY and CDR2 SYGVKD. The CDR3 here is CAISDRAETQYF. The CDR3, as DNA: TGTGCCATCAGTGACAGGGCGGAGACCCAGTACTTC.

Worth noting for this clone: The junction does not match germline at one end; this may be a read error. The chain uses TRBV19 and TRBJ2-3; 9 nucleotides match TRBD2. The CDR3 spans 14 residues. Germline V CDR1 and CDR2: LNHDA, SQIVND (reference sequence). This chain's CDR3 is CASSIAGDTDTQYF. In DNA, the CDR3 is TGTGCCAGTAGCATAGCGGGGGACACAGATACGCAGTATTTT.

Only a few counts were recorded for this clone. The chain joins TRBV10-2 to TRBJ1-2, with TRBD1 matching 9 bases. Germline CDR1 and CDR2: WSHSY and SAAADI. CDR3 size: 13 residues. Trimming removed 5 bases from V and 8 bases from J; junction bases left unmatched: 6. The CDR3 protein is CASSTTGGPGYTF. As DNA, the CDR3 is TGCGCCAGCAGTACAACAGGGGGCCCCGGCTACACCTTC.

The chain has TRBV28 and TRBJ1-6; 8 positions agree with TRBD1. V lost 7 bases and J lost 4; bases outside the gene matches: 6. Germline V CDR1 and CDR2: MDHEN, SYDVKM. The CDR3 runs to 15 residues. CDR3 loop: CASKAGGAYNSPLHF. The CDR3, as DNA: TGTGCCAGCAAGGCAGGGGGCGCTTATAATTCACCCCTCCACTTT.

With regard to this clone: One end of the junction is discordant with germline, which a read error may explain. This chain links TRBV7-7 with TRBJ2-5; 9 bases are a match to TRBD1. This CDR3 has 16 residues. CDR1 SSHAT and CDR2 FNYEAQ come from the germline V gene (reference sequence). The CDR3 sequence: CASSLEDRGRRETQYF. The CDR3 DNA reads as TGTGCTAGCAGCTTAGAGGACAGGGGACGTAGAGAGACCCAGTACTTC.

V is TRBV5-4 and J is TRBJ1-1, with D perhaps matching TRBD1 (5 bases). Germline CDR1 and CDR2: SGHNT and YYREEE (reference sequence). The germline V and J ends were trimmed by 3 bases and 4 bases, with 13 bases remaining between them. The CDR3 runs 14 residues. CDR3 coding DNA: TGTGCCAGCAGCTCTGGGGGGGTGGGCACTGAAGCTTTCTTT. It encodes CASSSGGVGTEAFF.

The chain couples TRBV2 to TRBJ1-4; 7 nucleotides match TRBD1. This CDR3 is built from 13 residues. After removal of 11 bases from V and 4 bases from J, the junction contained 7 bases not matched to a gene. Germline CDR1 and CDR2: SNHLY and FYNNEI. The CDR3 here is CAGGGGHNEKLFF. The DNA of the CDR3 is TGTGCCGGGGGAGGGGGCCATAATGAAAAACTGTTTTTT.

This sequence joins TRBV5-1 and TRBJ2-5, with D possibly TRBD2 on 5 matching bases. There are 11 residues in the CDR3. V was trimmed by 4 bases and J by 8 bases, leaving 9 bases between them. Germline CDR1 reads SGHRS; CDR2 reads YFSETQ. The CDR3 region has the DNA TGCGCCAGCAGCAACACTAGTACCCAGTACTTC. This encodes CASSNTSTQYF.

V usage is TRBV29-1 and J usage is TRBJ2-1; 14 bases agree with TRBD2. There are 18 residues in the CDR3. After removal of 6 bases from V and 0 bases from J, the junction contained 10 bases not matched to a gene. Germline values: CDR1 SQVTM, CDR2 ANQGSEA. The CDR3 loop reads CSVHGLAGGRSSYNEQFF. The CDR3 bases are TGCAGCGTCCACGGACTAGCGGGGGGTCGGAGCTCCTACAATGAGCAGTTCTTC.

V is TRBV9 and J is TRBJ2-3, with TRBD1 matching over 8 bases. The CDR3 sequence is 15 residues long. The V and J ends lost 2 bases and 5 bases, in that order; junction bases with no gene match: 7. Germline V gene data show CDR1 as SGDLS and CDR2 as YYNGEE. CDR3 sequence: CASSVTGGWKDTQYF. CDR3 bases: TGTGCCAGCAGCGTTACAGGGGGGTGGAAAGATACGCAGTATTTT.

The rearrangement joins TRBV2 to TRBJ2-7; weak D call: TRBD1 (6 bases). Trimming removed 3 bases from V and 3 bases from J, with 15 bases in between. The germline CDR1 and CDR2 sequences are SNHLY and FYNNEI. The CDR3 is made up of 15 amino acids. The CDR3 nucleotides read TGTGCCAGCAGTGACAACAGGGTAACGGGCTACGAGCAGTACTTC. Residues: CASSDNRVTGYEQYF.